This TCR beta chain was sequenced in a study of human T cells and chemical hapten exposure. The length of the CDR3 is 16 residues. Germline V gives CDR1 SGHVS, CDR2 FNYEAQ. Unmatched junction bases numbered 11, after V lost 6 bases and J lost 1 base. Sample time point: pre-sensitization, week 0. As for treatment: therapeutic diphenylcyclopropenone sensitization with weekly scalp DPC. One entry per CDR3 protein, called by TCRdb with MiXCR from the RACE reads. This sample has around 380,000 distinct CDR3 sequences, with 4.5% to 5.5% found just once. This clonotype was seen many times. The antigen remains undetermined. General study results and limits: PT1 expanded TCR counts and patch test score were linked, and their correlation was positive. There was no change with DPC sensitization in TCRs above 1 in 1000 frequency.

The V and J genes are TRBV7-6 and TRBJ2-7; 8 bases align to TRBD1. The sample was whole blood, taken in connection with sensitization to the hapten diphenylcyclopropenone (DPC). The TCR originated in a young woman with alopecia areata. Some clones in this sample may be carry-over from other donors' samples. The CDR3 sequence: CASRKIPGQESYEQYF. For the CDR3, the DNA is TGTGCCAGCAGGAAGATTCCGGGACAGGAGTCCTACGAGCAGTACTTC.